The source of this TCR beta chain is a study of blood T cell repertoires in COVID-19. The wider study: Both acute and convalescent COVID-19 samples were obtained from the United States, Italy and Spain.

This clone occurred once. The germline V gene encodes CDR1 LGHDT and CDR2 YNNKEL (reference sequence). CDR3 size: 16 residues. V was pared by 5 bases and J by 1 base, with 6 bases of the junction left unmatched. Produced via immunoSEQ multiplex PCR; TCRdb's table is partial and in-frame only. This table has about 280,000 clones, roughly 85% appearing once. The J gene is TRBJ2-1, the V gene TRBV3-1 (or the pseudogene TRBV3-2), with 9 positions matching TRBD2. The specimen sequenced was peripheral blood. The sequence was collected from a man aged 50 or older with active or convalescent COVID-19. The CDR3 here is CASSSTSGRSYNEQFF. The CDR3 DNA follows: TGTGCCAGCAGCTCGACTAGCGGCCGTTCCTACAATGAGCAGTTCTTC.